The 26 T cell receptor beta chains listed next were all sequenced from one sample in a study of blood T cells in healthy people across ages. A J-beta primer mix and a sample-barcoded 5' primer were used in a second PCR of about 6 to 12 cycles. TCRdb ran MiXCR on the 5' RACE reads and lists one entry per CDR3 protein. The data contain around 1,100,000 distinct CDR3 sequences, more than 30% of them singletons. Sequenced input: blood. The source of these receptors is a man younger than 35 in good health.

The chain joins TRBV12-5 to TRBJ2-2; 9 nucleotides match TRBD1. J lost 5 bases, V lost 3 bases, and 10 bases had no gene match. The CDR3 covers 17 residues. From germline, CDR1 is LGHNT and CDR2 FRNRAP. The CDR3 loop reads CASGFNLNRGRTGELFF. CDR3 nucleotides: TGTGCTAGTGGTTTCAATCTTAACAGGGGGCGGACCGGGGAGCTGTTTTTT.

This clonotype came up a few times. CDR3 region: CAISESSRDNEQFF. The CDR3 region has the DNA TGTGCCATCAGTGAGTCGAGCAGGGACAATGAGCAGTTCTTC. The chain recombines TRBV10-3 with TRBJ2-1, with D possibly TRBD1 on 5 matching bases. The germline gives CDR1 ENHRY, CDR2 SYGVKD. The CDR3 contains 14 residues. V gave up 0 bases and J gave up 5 bases, with 8 bases separating them.

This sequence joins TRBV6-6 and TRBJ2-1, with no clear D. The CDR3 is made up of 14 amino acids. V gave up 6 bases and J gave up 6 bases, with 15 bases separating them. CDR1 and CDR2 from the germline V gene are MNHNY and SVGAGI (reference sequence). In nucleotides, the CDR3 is TGTGCCAGCAGCTCTACGGACCCTAGCAATGAGCAGTTCTTC. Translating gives CASSSTDPSNEQFF.

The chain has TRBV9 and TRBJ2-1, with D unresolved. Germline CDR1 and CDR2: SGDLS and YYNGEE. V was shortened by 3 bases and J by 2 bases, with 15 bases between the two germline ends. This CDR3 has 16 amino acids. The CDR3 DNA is TGTGCCAGCAGCGCTCCAGCTTCTAGTCCCTACAATGAGCAGTTCTTC. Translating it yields CASSAPASSPYNEQFF.

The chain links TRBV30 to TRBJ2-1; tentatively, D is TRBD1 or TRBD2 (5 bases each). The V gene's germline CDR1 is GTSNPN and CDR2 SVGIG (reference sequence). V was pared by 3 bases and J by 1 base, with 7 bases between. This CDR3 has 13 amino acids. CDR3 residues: CAWRGESYNEQFF. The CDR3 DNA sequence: TGTGCCTGGAGGGGGGAGTCCTACAATGAGCAGTTCTTC.

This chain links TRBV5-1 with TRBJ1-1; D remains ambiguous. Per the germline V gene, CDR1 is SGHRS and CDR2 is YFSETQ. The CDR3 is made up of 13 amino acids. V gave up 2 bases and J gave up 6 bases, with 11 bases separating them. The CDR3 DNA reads TGCGCCAGCAGCTTCGGCAATCCGGCTGAAGCTTTCTTT. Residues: CASSFGNPAEAFF.

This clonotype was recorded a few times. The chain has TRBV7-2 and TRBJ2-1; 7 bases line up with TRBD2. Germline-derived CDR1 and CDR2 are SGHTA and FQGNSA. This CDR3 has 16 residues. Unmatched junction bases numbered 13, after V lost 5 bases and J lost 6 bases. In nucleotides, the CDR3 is TGTGCCAGCAGCGTCCGACTAGCCGACTACCTCAATGAGCAGTTCTTC. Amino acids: CASSVRLADYLNEQFF.

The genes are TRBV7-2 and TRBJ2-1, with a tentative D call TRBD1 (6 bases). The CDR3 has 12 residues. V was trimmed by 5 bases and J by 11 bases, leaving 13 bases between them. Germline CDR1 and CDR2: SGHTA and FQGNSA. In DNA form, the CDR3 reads TGTGCCAGCAGCGGCTGGACAGAGAAGCAGTTCTTC. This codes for CASSGWTEKQFF.

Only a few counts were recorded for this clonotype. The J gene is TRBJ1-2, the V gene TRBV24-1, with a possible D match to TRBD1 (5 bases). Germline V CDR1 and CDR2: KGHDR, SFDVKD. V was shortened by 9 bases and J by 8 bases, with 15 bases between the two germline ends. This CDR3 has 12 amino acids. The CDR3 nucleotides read TGTGCCACCGCGGGACCGTCGGGGGGCTACACCTTC. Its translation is CATAGPSGGYTF.

DNA of the CDR3: TGCAGCGTGGCGCCAGGGGACTACAATGAGCAGTACTTC. It is translated as CSVAPGDYNEQYF. This rearrangement joins TRBV29-1 to TRBJ2-5; D perhaps matches TRBD2 (7 bases). The germline V and J ends were trimmed by 6 bases and 11 bases, with 22 bases remaining between them. CDR1 SQVTM and CDR2 ANQGSEA come from the germline V gene. The CDR3 is 13 residues long.

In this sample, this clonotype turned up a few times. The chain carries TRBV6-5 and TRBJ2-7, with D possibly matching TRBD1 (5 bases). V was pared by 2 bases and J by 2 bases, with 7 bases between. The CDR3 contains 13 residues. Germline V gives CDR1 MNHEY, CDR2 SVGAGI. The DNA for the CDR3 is TGTGCCAGCAGTTACGCCAGGGCCTACGAGCAGTACTTC. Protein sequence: CASSYARAYEQYF.

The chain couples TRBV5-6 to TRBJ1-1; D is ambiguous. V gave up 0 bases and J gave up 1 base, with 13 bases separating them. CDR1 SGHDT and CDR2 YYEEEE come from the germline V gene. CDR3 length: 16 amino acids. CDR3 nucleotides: TGTGCCAGCAGCTTGGTGGGATATGGGTCGAACACTGAAGCTTTCTTT. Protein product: CASSLVGYGSNTEAFF.

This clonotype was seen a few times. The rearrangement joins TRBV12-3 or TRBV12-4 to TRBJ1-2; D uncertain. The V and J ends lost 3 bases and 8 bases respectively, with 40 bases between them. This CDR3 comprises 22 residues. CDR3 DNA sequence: TGTGCCAGCAGTTTGCCCCTATTGGGTATACCGTCTCTGATTCGGACGTTAGAAGGCTACACCTTC. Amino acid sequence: CASSLPLLGIPSLIRTLEGYTF.

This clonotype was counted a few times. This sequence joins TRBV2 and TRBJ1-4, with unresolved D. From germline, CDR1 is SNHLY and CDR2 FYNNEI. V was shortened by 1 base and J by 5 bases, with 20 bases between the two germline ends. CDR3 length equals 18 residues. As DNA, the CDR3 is TGTGCCAGCAGTGAAGTTTCCGTGCCAATTTCGGGGAATGAAAAACTGTTTTTT. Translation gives CASSEVSVPISGNEKLFF. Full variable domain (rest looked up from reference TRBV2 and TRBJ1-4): EPEVTQTPSHQVTQMGQEVILRCVPISNHLYFYWYRQILGQKVEFLVSFYNNEISEKSEIFDDQFSVERPDGSNFTLKIRSTKLEDSAMYFCASSEVSVPISGNEKLFFGSGTQLSVL.

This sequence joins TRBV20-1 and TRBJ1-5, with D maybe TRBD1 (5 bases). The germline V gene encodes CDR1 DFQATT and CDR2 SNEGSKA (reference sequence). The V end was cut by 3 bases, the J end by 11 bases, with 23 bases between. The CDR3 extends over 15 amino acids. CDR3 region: CSASAEGARVLTQHF. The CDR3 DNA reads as TGCAGTGCTAGCGCTGAAGGGGCGAGGGTCTTAACCCAGCATTTT.

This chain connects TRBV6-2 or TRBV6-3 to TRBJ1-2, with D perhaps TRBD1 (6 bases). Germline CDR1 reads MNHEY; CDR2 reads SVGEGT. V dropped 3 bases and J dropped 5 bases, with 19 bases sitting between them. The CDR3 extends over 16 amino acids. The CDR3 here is CASSYTAGAPIYGYTF. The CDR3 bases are TGTGCCAGCAGTTATACAGCAGGGGCCCCGATTTATGGCTACACCTTC.

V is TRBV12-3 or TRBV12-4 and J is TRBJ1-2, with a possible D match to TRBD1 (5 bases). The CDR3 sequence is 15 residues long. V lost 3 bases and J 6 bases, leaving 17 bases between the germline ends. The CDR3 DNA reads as TGTGCCAGCAGTTTGGGCGGGGTTCTGGGGCATGGCTACACCTTC. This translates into CASSLGGVLGHGYTF.

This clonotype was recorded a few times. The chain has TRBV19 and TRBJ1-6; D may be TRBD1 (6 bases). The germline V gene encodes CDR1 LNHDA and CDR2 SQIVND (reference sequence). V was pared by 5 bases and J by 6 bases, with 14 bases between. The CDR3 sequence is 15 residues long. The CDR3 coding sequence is TGTGCCAGTAGTGTCCCGGGACACTCTAATTCACCCCTCCACTTT. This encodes CASSVPGHSNSPLHF.

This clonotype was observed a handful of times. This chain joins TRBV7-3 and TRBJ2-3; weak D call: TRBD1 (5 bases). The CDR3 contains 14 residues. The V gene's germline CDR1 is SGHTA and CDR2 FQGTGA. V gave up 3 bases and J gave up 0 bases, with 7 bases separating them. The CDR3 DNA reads TGTGCCAGCAGCTTTTGGGGCAGCACAGATACGCAGTATTTT. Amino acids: CASSFWGSTDTQYF.

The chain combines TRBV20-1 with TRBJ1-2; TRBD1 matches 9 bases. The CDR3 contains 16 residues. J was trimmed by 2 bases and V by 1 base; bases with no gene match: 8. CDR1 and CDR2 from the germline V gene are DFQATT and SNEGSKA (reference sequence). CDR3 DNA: TGCAGTGCTAGAGGAAGCTGGACAGGGGCAAACTATGGCTACACCTTC. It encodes CSARGSWTGANYGYTF.

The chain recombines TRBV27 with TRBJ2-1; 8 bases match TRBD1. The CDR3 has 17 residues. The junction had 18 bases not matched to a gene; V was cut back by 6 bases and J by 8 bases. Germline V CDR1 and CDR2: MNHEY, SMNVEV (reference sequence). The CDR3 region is CASSPTLDRAVIYEQFF. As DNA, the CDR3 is TGTGCCAGCAGCCCTACCCTGGACAGGGCAGTTATATATGAGCAGTTCTTC.

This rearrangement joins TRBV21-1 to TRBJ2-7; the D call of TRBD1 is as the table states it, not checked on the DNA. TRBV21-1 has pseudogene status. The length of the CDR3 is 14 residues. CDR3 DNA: TGTGCCAGCAGCAAACGTAGGGGGCCGAACGAGCAGTACTTC. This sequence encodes CASSKRRGPNEQYF.

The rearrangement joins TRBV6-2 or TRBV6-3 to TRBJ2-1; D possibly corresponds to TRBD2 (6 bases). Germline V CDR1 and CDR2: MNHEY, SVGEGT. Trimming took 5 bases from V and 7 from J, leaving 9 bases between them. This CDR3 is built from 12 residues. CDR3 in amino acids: CASSRLVNEQFF. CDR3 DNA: TGTGCCAGCAGTAGACTAGTTAATGAGCAGTTCTTC.

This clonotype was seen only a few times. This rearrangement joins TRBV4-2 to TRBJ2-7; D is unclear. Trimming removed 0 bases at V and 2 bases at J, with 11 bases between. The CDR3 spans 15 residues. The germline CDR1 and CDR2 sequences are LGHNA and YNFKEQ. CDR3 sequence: CASSQDLAGPYEQYF. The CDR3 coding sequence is TGTGCCAGCAGCCAAGATTTGGCCGGACCCTACGAGCAGTACTTC.

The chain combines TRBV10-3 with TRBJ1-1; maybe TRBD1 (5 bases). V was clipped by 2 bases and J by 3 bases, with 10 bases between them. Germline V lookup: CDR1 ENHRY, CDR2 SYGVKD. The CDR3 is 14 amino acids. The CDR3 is CAISETGQYTEAFF. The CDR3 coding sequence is TGTGCCATCAGTGAGACAGGTCAGTACACTGAAGCTTTCTTT.

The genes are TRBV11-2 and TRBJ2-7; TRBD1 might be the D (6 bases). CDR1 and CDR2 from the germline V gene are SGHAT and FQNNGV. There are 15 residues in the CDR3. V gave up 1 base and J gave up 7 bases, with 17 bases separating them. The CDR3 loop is CASSLGGHRVYEQYF. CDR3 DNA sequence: TGTGCCAGCAGCTTAGGTGGCCACAGGGTCTATGAGCAGTACTTC.